This passage covers 6 T cell receptor beta chains from one sample sequenced in a study of OX40 agonist ivuxolimab in advanced cancers. TCRdb keeps only in-frame clones here, not all; method: immunoSEQ multiplex PCR. Of approximately 60,000 clones listed, roughly 89% were seen once; the top ten hold approximately 5%. Sequences were derived from CD4+ or CD8+ T cells sorted from blood, sampled in a trial of the OX40 agonist ivuxolimab. These TCRs come from an adult with an advanced solid tumor such as melanoma, head and neck, liver or kidney cancer.

This clone occurred once. The chain has TRBV5-5 and TRBJ2-7; 12 bases match TRBD2. This CDR3 region has 14 residues. Germline CDR1 reads SGHKS; CDR2 reads YYEKEE (reference sequence). V shed 4 bases, J shed 2 bases, and the junction held 1 base outside the gene matches. The CDR3 region has the DNA TGTGCCAGCAGCCGGACTAGCGGGACCTACGAGCAGTACTTC. The encoded protein is CASSRTSGTYEQYF.

This clone was found once. The chain carries TRBV5-1 and TRBJ2-3; D is possibly TRBD2 (5 bases). The CDR3 has 16 amino acids. Germline lookup yields CDR1 SGHRS and CDR2 YFSETQ. V lost 0 bases, J lost 1 base, and 12 bases lay in between. The CDR3 region is CASSLDPRGGTDTQYF. The CDR3 bases are TGCGCCAGCAGCTTGGACCCTCGGGGAGGCACAGATACGCAGTATTTT.

The genes are TRBV5-1 and TRBJ2-7; possibly TRBD2 for D (5 bases). The CDR3 spans 14 residues. V was cut by 0 bases and J by 6 bases, with 13 bases left in between. Germline V gene data show CDR1 as SGHRS and CDR2 as YFSETQ. The chain's CDR3 is CASSLEVGGAEQYF. The DNA for the CDR3 is TGCGCCAGCAGCTTGGAGGTCGGAGGCGCCGAGCAGTACTTC.

The V call is TRBV5-4, the J call TRBJ2-7, with 9 bases lining up with TRBD1. The J segment lost 5 bases and the V segment lost 4 bases, leaving 4 bases of the junction unmatched. The germline V gene has CDR1 SGHNT and CDR2 YYREEE (reference sequence). The CDR3 sequence is 13 residues long. The CDR3 DNA reads as TGTGCCAGCAGCCCGGGACAGGGCCACGAGCAGTACTTC. Translating gives CASSPGQGHEQYF.

The sample holds a few counts of this clone. The chain links TRBV30 to TRBJ1-1, with 10 bases lining up with TRBD1. The CDR3 length is 13 residues. CDR1 and CDR2 from the germline V gene are GTSNPN and SVGIG (reference sequence). J gave up 3 bases and V 5 bases, and 3 bases lay outside the gene matches. The CDR3 sequence: CAWAGQGDTEAFF. For the CDR3, the DNA is TGTGCCTGGGCCGGACAGGGGGACACTGAAGCTTTCTTT.

The rearrangement uses TRBV29-1 and TRBJ2-3, with no clear D. Trimming took 7 bases from V and 0 from J, leaving 20 bases between them. CDR3 length equals 16 residues. Germline CDR1 SQVTM, CDR2 ANQGSEA. The CDR3: CSADAMERVSTDTQYF. The CDR3 DNA sequence: TGCAGCGCCGACGCCATGGAGCGAGTCAGCACAGATACGCAGTATTTT.